This T cell receptor (beta chain) was found in a study of T cell repertoires in cytomegalovirus infection (dated by TCRdb to the late 2010s). Notes on the research overall: The HLA type of each donor mattered for the analysis, because public TCR beta signatures pointed to carriage of CMV infection along with the matching HLA type.

Sequencing was performed on an Illumina HiSeq 1500. The raw public reads went through TCRdb reprocessing: fastp at Q25, MiXCR clone calling, in-frame beta chains kept. Each entry merges the rows of one CDR3 protein and shows their most common DNA and genes. Here the sample has 150,000 or so distinct CDR3 sequences; roughly 6% occur a single time. About 20% of the sample is in the top ten clones. The CDR3, cysteine through phenylalanine, is 11 amino acids long. CDR3 DNA only is kept here, 33 bases in frame from base 1. V is clipped by 3 bases and J by 8 bases, and the sequence between their germline boundaries is 7 bases long. This clonotype was recorded at least ten times. There is no known antigen for this receptor. Per-base qualities were not stored, and no clone one base away is much larger. Overall study outcomes, separate from this receptor: The ex vivo response was dominated by HLA-C-restricted CMV-specific TCR beta clonotypes, which also provided the single most frequent clonotype in two of eight donors. Carriers of CMV infection plus the relevant HLA type were discriminated by the cumulative frequency of public TCR beta family members in the study cohort and in an independent approximately 360-donor cohort.

The clonotype was recovered from a human donor in good health (CMV status not recorded). Some clones in this sample may be carry-over from other donors' samples. The V and J genes are TRBV12-3 or TRBV12-4 and TRBJ1-2; too little of a D gene remains to name it. Material: PBMCs. For the CDR3, the sequence is CASSFLVGYTF. Read as DNA, the sequence is TGTGCCAGCAGTTTCCTTGTCGGCTACACCTTC.